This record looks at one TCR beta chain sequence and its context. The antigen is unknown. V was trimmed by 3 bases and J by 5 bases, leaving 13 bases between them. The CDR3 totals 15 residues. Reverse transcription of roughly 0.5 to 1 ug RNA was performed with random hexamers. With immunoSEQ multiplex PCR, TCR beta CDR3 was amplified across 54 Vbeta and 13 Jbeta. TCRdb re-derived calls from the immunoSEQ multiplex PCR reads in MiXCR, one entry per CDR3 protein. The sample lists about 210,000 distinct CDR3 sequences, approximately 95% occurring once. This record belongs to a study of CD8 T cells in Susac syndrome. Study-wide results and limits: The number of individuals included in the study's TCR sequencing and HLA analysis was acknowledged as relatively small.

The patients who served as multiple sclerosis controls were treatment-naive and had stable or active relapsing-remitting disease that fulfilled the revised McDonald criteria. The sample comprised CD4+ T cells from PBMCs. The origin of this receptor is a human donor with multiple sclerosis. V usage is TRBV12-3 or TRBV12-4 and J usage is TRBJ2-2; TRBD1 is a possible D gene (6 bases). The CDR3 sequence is CASSLRQVGTGELFF. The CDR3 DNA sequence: TGTGCCAGCAGTTTGAGACAGGTCGGGACCGGGGAGCTGTTTTTT.